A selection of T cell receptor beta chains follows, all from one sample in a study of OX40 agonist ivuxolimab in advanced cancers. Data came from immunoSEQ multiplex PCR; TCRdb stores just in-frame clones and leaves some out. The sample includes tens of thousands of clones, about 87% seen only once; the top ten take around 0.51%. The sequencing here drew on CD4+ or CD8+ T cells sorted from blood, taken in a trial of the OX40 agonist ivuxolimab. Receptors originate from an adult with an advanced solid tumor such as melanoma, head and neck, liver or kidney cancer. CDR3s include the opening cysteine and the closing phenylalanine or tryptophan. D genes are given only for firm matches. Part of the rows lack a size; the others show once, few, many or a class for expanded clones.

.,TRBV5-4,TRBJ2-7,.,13,TGTGCCAGCAGCTTGGGCGGCCTCTACGAGCAGTACTTC,CASSLGGLYEQYF
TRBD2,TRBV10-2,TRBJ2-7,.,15,TGCGCCAGCAGTGAGTCTTGGCTAGCGGGGAGCGAGCAGTACTTC,CASSESWLAGSEQYF
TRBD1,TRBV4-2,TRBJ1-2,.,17,TGTGCCAGCAGCCCCAGAGGGACAGGGAAGAATAACTATGGCTACACCTTC,CASSPRGTGKNNYGYTF
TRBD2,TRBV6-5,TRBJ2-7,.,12,TGTGCCAGCAGCCCCGGACTAGCGGGGCAGTACTTC,CASSPGLAGQYF
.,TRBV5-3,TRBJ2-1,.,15,TGTGCCCGCCAGGTGAATGGGGGGTCTTACAATGAGCAGTTCTTC,CARQVNGGSYNEQFF
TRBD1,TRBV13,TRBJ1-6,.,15,TGTGCCAGCAGCGCCAGGGGGCGGGTTGGTTCACCCCTCCACTTT,CASSARGRVGSPLHF
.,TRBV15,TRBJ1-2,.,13,TGTGCCACCAGCAACGGTCCACTTTATGGCTACACCTTC,CATSNGPLYGYTF
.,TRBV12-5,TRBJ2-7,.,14,TGTGCAGATAACATCCAGGACACCCCTTGCGAGCAGTACTTC,CADNIQDTPCEQYF
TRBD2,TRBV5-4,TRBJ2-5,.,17,TGTGCCAGCAGCTTGGAAGGTAGACTAGCGGGACTAGAGACCCAGTACTTC,CASSLEGRLAGLETQYF
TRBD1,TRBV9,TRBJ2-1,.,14,TGTGCCAGCAGCCCGACGGACAGGGTGAATGAGCAGTTCTTC,CASSPTDRVNEQFF
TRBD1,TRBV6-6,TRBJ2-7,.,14,TGTGCCAGCAGTGAGGACAGGGCCACCTACGAGCAGTACTTC,CASSEDRATYEQYF
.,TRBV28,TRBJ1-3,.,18,TGTGCCAGCAGTTTTATTAAACGGACTCTCAGCTCTGGAAACACCATATATTTT,CASSFIKRTLSSGNTIYF
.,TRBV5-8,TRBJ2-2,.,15,TGTGCCAGCAGCGCCTACAGGGGAGGCGCCGGGGAGCTGTTTTTT,CASSAYRGGAGELFF
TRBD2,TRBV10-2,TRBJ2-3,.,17,TGCGCCAGCAGTGAGAGGAGCGGGAGGGCTAGCACAGATACGCAGTATTTT,CASSERSGRASTDTQYF
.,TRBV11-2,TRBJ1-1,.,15,TGTGCCAGCAGCTTACTTATACAGGGAAACACTGAAGCTTTCTTT,CASSLLIQGNTEAFF
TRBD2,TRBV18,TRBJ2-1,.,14,TGTGCCAGCAGACTAGCGGGAGGGCCGAATGAGCAGTTCTTC,CASRLAGGPNEQFF
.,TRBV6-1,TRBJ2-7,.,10,TGTGCCAGCAGTAGGCTCGAGCAGTACTTC,CASSRLEQYF
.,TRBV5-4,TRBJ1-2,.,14,TGTGCCAGCAGCTCAATGACAGAGTCCTATGGCTACACCTTC,CASSSMTESYGYTF
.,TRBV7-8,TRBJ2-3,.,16,TGTGCCCAGGCTATAGCGTTTCTGCCTAGCACAGATACGCAGTATTTT,CAQAIAFLPSTDTQYF
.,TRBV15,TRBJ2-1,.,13,TGTGCCACCAGCAGAGATCAGCACAGCTTACAGTTCTTC,CATSRDQHSLQFF
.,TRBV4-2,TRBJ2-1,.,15,TGTGCCAGCAGCCAGGTCCAGGAGAAGGACAATGAGCAGTTCTTC,CASSQVQEKDNEQFF
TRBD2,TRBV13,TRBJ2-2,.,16,TGTGCCAGCAGTCCCCTAGCGGTTAAGAACACCGGGGAGCTGTTTTTT,CASSPLAVKNTGELFF
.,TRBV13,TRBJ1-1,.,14,TGTGCCAGCAGCTTAGGACAATGGGACACTGAAGCTTTCTTT,CASSLGQWDTEAFF
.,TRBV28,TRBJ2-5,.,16,TGTGCCAGCAGTTTAACGGACAGCCGGCCCCAAGAGACCCAGTACTTC,CASSLTDSRPQETQYF
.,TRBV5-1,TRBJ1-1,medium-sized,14,TGCGCCAGCACCCAGGGAGGTGTGAACACTGAAGCTTTCTTT,CASTQGGVNTEAFF
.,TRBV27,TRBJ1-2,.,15,TGTGCCAGCAGTTTATCGGTACTATCCCCCTATGGCTACACCTTC,CASSLSVLSPYGYTF
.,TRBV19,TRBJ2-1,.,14,TGTGCCAGTAGTATGATGCACATACGGAATGAGCAGTTCTTC,CASSMMHIRNEQFF
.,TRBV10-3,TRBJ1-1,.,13,TGTGCCATCAGTGAGTCAGACAGTCGTGAAGCTTTCTTT,CAISESDSREAFF
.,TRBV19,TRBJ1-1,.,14,TGTGCCAGTAGTAACGGGGGCGGGGGCACTGAAGCTTTCTTT,CASSNGGGGTEAFF
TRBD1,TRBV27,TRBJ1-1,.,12,TGTGCCAGCAGTTTCCCGGGACAGGAAGCTTTCTTT,CASSFPGQEAFF
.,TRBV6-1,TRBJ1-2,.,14,TGTGCCAGCACCCCCGGGGTAGGGATCTATGGCTGCACCTTC,CASTPGVGIYGCTF
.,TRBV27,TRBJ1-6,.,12,TGTGCCAGCAGTTGGACAAATTCACCCCTCCACTTT,CASSWTNSPLHF
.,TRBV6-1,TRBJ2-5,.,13,TGTGCCAGCAACCCGACAGGCCTCGAGGCCCAGTACTTC,CASNPTGLEAQYF
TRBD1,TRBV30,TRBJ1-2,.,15,TGTGCCTGGAGCTCTTGGGACAGGGCCCATGGTGGCTACACCTTC,CAWSSWDRAHGGYTF
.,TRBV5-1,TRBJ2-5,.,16,TGCGCCAGCAGCTTTGAGGGGTCCACGTCTAAAGAGACCCAGTACTTC,CASSFEGSTSKETQYF
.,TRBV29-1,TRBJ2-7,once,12,TGCAGCGTCCTAAGCGTCTCCTACGAGCAGTACTTC,CSVLSVSYEQYF
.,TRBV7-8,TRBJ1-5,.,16,TGTGCCAGCAGCTTAGTGTCCGCCAGGGGTGATCAGCCCCAGCATTTT,CASSLVSARGDQPQHF
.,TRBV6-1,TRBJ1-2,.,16,TGTGCCAGCAGTGAAGCGGCGGCAGGATTCTACTATGGCTACACCTTC,CASSEAAAGFYYGYTF
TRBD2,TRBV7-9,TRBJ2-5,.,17,TGTGCCAGCGGGAGGGGCGGTACTAGCGGGAGTCTAGAGACCCAGTACTTC,CASGRGGTSGSLETQYF
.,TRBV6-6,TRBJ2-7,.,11,TGTGCCAGCAGGGCCTCGGGCGAGCAGTACTTC,CASRASGEQYF
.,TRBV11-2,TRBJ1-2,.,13,TGTGCCAGCAGCCCTTCGATTGGGAATGGCTACACCTTC,CASSPSIGNGYTF
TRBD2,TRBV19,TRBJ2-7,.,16,TGTGCCAGTAGTACGAGGGCGGGCCTAGCGGTCCACGAGCAGTACTTC,CASSTRAGLAVHEQYF